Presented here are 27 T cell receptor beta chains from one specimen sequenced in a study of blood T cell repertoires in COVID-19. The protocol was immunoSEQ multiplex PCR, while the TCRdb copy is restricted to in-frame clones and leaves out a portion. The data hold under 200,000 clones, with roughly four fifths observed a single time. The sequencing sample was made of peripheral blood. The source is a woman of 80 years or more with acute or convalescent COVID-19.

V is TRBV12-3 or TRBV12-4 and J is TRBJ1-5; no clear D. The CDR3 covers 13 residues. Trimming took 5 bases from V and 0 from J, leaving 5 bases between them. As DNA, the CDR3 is TGTGCCAGCAGTGAGTATAGCAATCAGCCCCAGCATTTT. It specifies CASSEYSNQPQHF.

The CDR3 nucleotides are TGTGCCAGCAGCCAGGGGACGGCCCGGTCCTATGGCTACACCTTC. Encoded protein: CASSQGTARSYGYTF. The V gene is TRBV6-4, the J gene TRBJ1-2; D may be TRBD1 (6 bases). Germline-derived CDR1 and CDR2 are MRHNA and SNTAGT. The CDR3 consists of 15 residues. V was pared by 6 bases and J by 4 bases, with 18 bases between.

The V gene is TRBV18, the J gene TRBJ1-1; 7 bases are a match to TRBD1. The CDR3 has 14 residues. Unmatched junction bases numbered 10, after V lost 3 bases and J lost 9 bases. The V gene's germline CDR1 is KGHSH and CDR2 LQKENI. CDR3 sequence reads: CASSPESRQGQAFF. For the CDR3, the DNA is TGTGCCAGCTCACCCGAGTCCAGACAGGGACAAGCTTTCTTT.

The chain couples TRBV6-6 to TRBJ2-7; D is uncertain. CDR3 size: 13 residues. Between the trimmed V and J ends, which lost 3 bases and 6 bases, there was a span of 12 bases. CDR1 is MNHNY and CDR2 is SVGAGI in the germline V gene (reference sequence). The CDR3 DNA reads TGTGCCAGCAGTTATAGTGCACGGTCCGAGCAGTACTTC. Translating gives CASSYSARSEQYF.

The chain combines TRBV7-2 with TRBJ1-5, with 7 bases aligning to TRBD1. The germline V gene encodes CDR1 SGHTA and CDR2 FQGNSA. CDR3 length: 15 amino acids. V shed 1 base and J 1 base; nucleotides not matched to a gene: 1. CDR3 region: CASSLDRGSNQPQHF. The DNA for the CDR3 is TGTGCCAGCAGCTTAGACAGGGGAAGCAATCAGCCCCAGCATTTT.

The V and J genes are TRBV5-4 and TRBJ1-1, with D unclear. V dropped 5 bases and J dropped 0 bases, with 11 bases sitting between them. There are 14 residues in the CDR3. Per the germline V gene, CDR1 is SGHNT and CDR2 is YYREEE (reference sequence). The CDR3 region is CASSETGVNTEAFF. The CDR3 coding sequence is TGTGCCAGCAGTGAGACCGGAGTGAACACTGAAGCTTTCTTT.

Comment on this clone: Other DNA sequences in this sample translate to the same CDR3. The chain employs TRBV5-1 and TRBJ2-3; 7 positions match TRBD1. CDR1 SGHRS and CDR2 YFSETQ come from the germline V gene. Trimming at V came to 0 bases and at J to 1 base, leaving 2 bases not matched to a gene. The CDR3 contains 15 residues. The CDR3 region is CASSLAGGRTDTQYF. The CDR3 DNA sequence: TGCGCCAGCAGCTTGGCAGGGGGTCGCACAGATACGCAGTATTTT.

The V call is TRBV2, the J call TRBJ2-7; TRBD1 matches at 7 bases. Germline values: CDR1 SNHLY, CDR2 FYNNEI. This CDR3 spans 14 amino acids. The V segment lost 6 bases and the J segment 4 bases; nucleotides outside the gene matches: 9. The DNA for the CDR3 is TGTGCCAGCAGATTGACAGGGCCGGGGTACGAGCAGTACTTC. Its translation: CASRLTGPGYEQYF.

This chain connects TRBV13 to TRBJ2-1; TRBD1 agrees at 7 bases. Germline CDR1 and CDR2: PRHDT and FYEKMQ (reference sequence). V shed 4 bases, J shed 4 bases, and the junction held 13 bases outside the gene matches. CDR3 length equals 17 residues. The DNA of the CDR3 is TGTGCCAGCAGCTCCAAAGTCGACAGGGTTTCATACAATGAGCAGTTCTTC. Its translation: CASSSKVDRVSYNEQFF.

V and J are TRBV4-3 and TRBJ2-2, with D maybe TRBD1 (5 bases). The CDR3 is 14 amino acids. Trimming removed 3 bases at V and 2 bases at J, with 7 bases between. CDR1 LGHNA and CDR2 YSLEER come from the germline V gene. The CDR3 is CASSHDRNTGELFF. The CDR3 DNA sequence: TGCGCCAGCAGCCACGACAGAAACACCGGGGAGCTGTTTTTT.

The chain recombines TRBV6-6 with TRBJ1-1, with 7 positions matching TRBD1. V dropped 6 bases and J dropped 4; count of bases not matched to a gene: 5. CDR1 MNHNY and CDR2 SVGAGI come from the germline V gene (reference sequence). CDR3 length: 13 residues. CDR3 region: CASRLTGATEAFF. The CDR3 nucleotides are TGTGCCAGCAGACTCACAGGGGCCACTGAAGCTTTCTTT.

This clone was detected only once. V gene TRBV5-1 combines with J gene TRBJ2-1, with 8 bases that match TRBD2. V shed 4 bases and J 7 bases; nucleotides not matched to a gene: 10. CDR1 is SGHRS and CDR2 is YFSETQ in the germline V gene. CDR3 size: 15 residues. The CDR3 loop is CASSRTSRGRNEQFF. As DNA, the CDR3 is TGCGCCAGCAGCAGGACTAGCAGGGGTAGGAATGAGCAGTTCTTC.

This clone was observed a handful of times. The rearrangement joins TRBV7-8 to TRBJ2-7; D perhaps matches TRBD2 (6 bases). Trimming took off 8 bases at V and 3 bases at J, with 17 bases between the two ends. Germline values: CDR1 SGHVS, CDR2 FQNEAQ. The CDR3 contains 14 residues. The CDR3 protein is CASGRGDSNYEQYF. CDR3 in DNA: TGTGCCAGCGGCCGCGGGGATTCGAACTACGAGCAGTACTTC.

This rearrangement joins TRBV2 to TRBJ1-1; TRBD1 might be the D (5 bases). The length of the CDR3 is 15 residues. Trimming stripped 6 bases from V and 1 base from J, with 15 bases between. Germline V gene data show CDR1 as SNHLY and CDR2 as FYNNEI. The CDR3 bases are TGTGCCAGCAGACTCGCAGGGTTGGGGAACACTGAAGCTTTCTTT. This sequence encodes CASRLAGLGNTEAFF.

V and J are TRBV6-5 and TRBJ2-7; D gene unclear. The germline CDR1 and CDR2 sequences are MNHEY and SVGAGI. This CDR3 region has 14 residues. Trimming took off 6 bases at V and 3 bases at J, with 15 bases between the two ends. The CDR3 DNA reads TGTGCCAGCAGCCCCTCGAGACAAAGCTACGAGCAGTACTTC. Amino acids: CASSPSRQSYEQYF.

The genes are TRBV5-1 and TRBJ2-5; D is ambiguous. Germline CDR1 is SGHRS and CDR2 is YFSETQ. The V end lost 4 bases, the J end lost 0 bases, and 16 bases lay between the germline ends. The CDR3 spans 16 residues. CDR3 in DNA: TGCGCCAGCAGCAACCTGCCGCTCCAGTACCAAGAGACCCAGTACTTC. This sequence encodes CASSNLPLQYQETQYF. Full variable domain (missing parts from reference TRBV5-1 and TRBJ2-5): KAGVTQTPRYLIKTRGQQVTLSCSPISGHRSVSWYQQTPGQGLQFLFEYFSETQRNKGNFPGRFSGRQFSNSRSEMNVSTLELGDSALYLCASSNLPLQYQETQYFGPGTRLLVL.

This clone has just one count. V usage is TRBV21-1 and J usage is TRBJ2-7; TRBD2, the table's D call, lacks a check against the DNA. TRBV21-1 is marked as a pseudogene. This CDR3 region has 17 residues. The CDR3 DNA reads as TGTGCCAGCAGCAAACTCAGGACTAGCGGGAGCTCCTACGAGCAGTACTTC. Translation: CASSKLRTSGSSYEQYF.

CDR3 protein: CASTGDRRRAFF. DNA for the CDR3: TGTGCCAGCACCGGGGACAGGAGGAGAGCTTTCTTT. The V call is TRBV6-5, the J call TRBJ1-1, with 8 bases that match TRBD1. The CDR3 sequence is 12 residues long. Trimming at V came to 7 bases and at J to 10 bases, leaving 8 bases not matched to a gene. Per the germline V gene, CDR1 is MNHEY and CDR2 is SVGAGI.

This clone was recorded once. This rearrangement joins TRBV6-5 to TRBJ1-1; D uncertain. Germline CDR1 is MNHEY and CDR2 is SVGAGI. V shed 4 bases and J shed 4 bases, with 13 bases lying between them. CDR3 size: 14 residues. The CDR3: CASSSDLVSTEAFF. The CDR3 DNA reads TGTGCCAGCAGTTCCGACCTAGTTTCCACTGAAGCTTTCTTT.

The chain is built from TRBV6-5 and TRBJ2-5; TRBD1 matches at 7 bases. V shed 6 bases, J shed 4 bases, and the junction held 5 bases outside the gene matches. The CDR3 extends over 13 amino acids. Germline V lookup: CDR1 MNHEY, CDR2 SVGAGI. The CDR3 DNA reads TGTGCCAGCAGAAGGGGGCAACTAGAGACCCAGTACTTC. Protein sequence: CASRRGQLETQYF.

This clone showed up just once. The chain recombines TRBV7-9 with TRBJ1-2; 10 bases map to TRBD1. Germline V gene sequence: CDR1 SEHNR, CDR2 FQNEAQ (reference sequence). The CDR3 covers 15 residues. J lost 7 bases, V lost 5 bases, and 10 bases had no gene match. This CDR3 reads CASSPRRQGALGYTF. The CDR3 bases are TGTGCCAGCAGCCCACGTAGACAGGGGGCGCTTGGCTACACCTTC.

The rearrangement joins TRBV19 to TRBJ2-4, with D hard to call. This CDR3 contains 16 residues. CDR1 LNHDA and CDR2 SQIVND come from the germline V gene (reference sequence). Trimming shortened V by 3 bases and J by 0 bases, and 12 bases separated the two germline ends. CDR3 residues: CASSISPLGAKNIQYF. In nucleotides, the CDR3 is TGTGCCAGTAGTATTAGCCCTCTGGGAGCCAAAAACATTCAGTACTTC. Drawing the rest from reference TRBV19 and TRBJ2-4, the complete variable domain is DGGITQSPKYLFRKEGQNVTLSCEQNLNHDAMYWYRQDPGQGLRLIYYSQIVNDFQKGDIAEGYSVSREKKESFPLTVTSAQKNPTAFYLCASSISPLGAKNIQYFGAGTRLSVL.

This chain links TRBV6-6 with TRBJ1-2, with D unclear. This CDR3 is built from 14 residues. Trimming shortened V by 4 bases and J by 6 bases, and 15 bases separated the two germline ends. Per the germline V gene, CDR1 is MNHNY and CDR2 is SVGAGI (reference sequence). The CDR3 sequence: CASSSSGIGNGYTF. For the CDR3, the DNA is TGTGCCAGCAGTTCGTCCGGGATTGGCAATGGCTACACCTTC.

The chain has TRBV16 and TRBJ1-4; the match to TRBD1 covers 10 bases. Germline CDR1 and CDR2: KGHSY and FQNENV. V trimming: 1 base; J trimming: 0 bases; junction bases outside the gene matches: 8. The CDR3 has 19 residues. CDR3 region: CASSQYALTGGSTNEKLFF. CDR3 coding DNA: TGTGCCAGCAGCCAATACGCGTTGACAGGGGGCTCAACTAATGAAAAACTGTTTTTT. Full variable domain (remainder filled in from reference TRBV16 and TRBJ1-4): GEEVAQTPKHLVRGEGQKAKLYCAPIKGHSYVFWYQQVLKNEFKFLISFQNENVFDETGMPKERFSAKCLPNSPCSLEIQATKLEDSAVYFCASSQYALTGGSTNEKLFFGSGTQLSVL.

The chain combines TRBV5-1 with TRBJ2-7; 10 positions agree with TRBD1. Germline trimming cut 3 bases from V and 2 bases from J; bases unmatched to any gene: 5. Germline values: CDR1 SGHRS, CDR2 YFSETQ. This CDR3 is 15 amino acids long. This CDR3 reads CASSSGTGVAYEQYF. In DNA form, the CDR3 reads TGCGCCAGCAGCTCCGGGACAGGGGTGGCCTACGAGCAGTACTTC.

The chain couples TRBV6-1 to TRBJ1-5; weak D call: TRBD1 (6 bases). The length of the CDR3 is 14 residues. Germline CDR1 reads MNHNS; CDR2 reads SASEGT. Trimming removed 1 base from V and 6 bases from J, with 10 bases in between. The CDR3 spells CASSEDRVGQPQHF. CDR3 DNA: TGTGCCAGCAGTGAAGACAGGGTCGGTCAGCCCCAGCATTTT.

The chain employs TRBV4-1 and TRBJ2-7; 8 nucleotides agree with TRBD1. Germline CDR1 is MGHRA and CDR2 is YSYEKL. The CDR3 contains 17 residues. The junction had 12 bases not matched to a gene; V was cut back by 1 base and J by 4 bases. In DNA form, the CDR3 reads TGCGCCAGCAGCCAAGCTCTGGGACAGGTGGTATCGTACGAGCAGTACTTC. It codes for CASSQALGQVVSYEQYF.